This T cell receptor beta chain came from a study of cytomegalovirus exposure and HLA in healthy donors. This CDR3 spans 13 amino acids. Germline V gene data show CDR1 as SGHDT and CDR2 as YYEEEE. V was pared by 0 bases and J by 5 bases, with 8 bases between. Concerning this clone: What it binds is unknown.

The PCR employed 60 Vbeta primers together with 13 Jbeta primers. Libraries were prepared by immunoSEQ multiplex PCR; TCRdb keeps only in-frame clonotypes and omits some of them. This table has 200,000 or so clones, almost 85% appearing once. Study-wide results and caveats: For presence/absence analyses, sequencing depth was assumed to be roughly uniform across donors.

The chain has TRBV5-6 and TRBJ1-2; the D is unclear. This receptor was identified in a boy aged 10-17 years in good health and CMV-seronegative. The sequenced sample was PBMCs. For the CDR3, the DNA is TGTGCCAGCAGCTTGGGGAGGAATTATGGCTACACCTTC. As protein: CASSLGRNYGYTF.